The T cell receptor beta chain described here comes from a study of control samples from healthy donors and cancer patients. Repertoires were generated with immunoSEQ multiplex PCR, while TCRdb's copy carries only in-frame clones and drops some. The sample lists tens of thousands of clones, 85% occurring once. CDR1 is SGHRS, CDR2 YFSETQ, per germline. The CDR3 runs 15 residues. V lost 5 bases and J lost 5; bases outside the gene matches: 12. The sequenced sample consisted of blood. This TCR came from a man aged 25 to 40 in good health. This chain connects TRBV5-1 to TRBJ1-1; 7 bases map to TRBD1. DNA of the CDR3: TGCGCCAGCAGTATCTCGGTAGGGGGCGGAACTGAAGCTTTCTTT. This gives the protein CASSISVGGGTEAFF. Based on the CDR3 plus reference TRBV5-1 and TRBJ1-1, the full variable domain is KAGVTQTPRYLIKTRGQQVTLSCSPISGHRSVSWYQQTPGQGLQFLFEYFSETQRNKGNFPGRFSGRQFSNSRSEMNVSTLELGDSALYLCASSISVGGGTEAFFGQGTRLTVV.